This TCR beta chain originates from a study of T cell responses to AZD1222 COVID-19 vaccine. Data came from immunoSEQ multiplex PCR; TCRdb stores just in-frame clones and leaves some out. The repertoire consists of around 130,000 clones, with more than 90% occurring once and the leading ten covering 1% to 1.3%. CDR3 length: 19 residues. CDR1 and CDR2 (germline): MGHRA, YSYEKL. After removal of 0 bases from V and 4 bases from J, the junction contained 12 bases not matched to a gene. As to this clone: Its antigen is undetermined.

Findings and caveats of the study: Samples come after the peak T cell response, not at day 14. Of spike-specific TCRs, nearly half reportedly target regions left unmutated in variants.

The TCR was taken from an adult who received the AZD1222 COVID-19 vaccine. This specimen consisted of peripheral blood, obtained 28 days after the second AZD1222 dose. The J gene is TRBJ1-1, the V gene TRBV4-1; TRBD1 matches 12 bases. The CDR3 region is CASSQDLTGQGARGTEAFF. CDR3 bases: TGCGCCAGCAGCCAAGATTTGACGGGACAGGGGGCAAGAGGCACTGAAGCTTTCTTT.